This T cell receptor (beta chain) is from a study of identical twins. Broader study findings: Low generation probability was overrepresented in out-of-frame alpha sequences shared by twins. Recombination models fit unrelated individuals' TCR alpha sharing but underestimated twins'. Cord blood beta clonotypes present at high abundance carried fewer insertions; no such pattern appeared in memory repertoires.

MiXCR, applied by TCRdb to the 5' RACE reads, yields one record per CDR3 protein. The table records approximately 490,000 distinct CDR3 sequences, 20% to 25% of them present only once. The CDR3 consists of 14 residues. Per the germline V gene, CDR1 is MNHEY and CDR2 is SVGEGT. The V gene lost 2 bases and the J gene lost 0 bases, with 8 bases spanning the gap. This clonotype was recorded a few times. Its antigen is still unknown. These data were also filed under a second study, of yellow fever vaccine responses in identical twins.

Specimen: CD4+ T cells sorted from blood. The receptor comes from a woman under 30 in good health. The V call is TRBV6-2 or TRBV6-3, the J call TRBJ2-7; D not resolved. The CDR3 region has the DNA TGTGCCAGCAGTTACAGGACCGGCTCCTACGAGCAGTACTTC. As protein: CASSYRTGSYEQYF.